This TCR beta chain was identified in a study of OX40 agonist ivuxolimab in advanced cancers. For the study at large: Dose-escalation patients' cancers were hepatocellular carcinoma, melanoma, renal cell or head and neck cancer. Aged roughly 20 to 85 with a mean of approximately 60 years, they were around 83% male. Three patients, one with hepatocellular carcinoma and two with cutaneous melanoma, responded partially.

This clone has just one count. TCRdb keeps only in-frame clones here, not all; method: immunoSEQ multiplex PCR. The sample yields tens of thousands of clones, roughly 80% seen once. Sequencing was performed on CD4+ or CD8+ T cells sorted from blood, taken in a trial of the OX40 agonist ivuxolimab. The receptor's source is an adult with an advanced solid tumor such as melanoma, head and neck, liver or kidney cancer.

Written as DNA, the CDR3 is TGTGCCAGCAGCCGCGCGACTAGACCAGCATACAATGAGCAGTTCTTC. It yields the protein CASSRATRPAYNEQFF. This chain uses TRBV28 with TRBJ2-1; tentatively, D is TRBD2 (6 bases). Trimming left V 6 bases short and J 4 bases short, with 19 bases between. CDR3 size: 16 residues. Germline values: CDR1 MDHEN, CDR2 SYDVKM.